These T cell receptor beta chains were read from a single sample in a study of T-cell memory formation after mild COVID-19. TCRdb recomputed calls from the 5' RACE reads with MiXCR, one row per CDR3 protein. The sample comprises about 400,000 distinct CDR3 sequences, approximately 24% of which are singletons, and about 10% rests with the top ten. Specimen: PBMCs or a T cell subset sorted from them (not recorded which). Source of these receptors: an adult woman who had mild COVID-19 (a few samples of this study predate the infection). Cell type and time point are not known. CDR3s include the opening cysteine and the closing phenylalanine or tryptophan. A D gene is named only where the DNA matches it firmly. Clone size is given for some rows only: seen once, a few or many times, or a class if the clone is expanded.

abundance,j_gene,v_gene,d_gene,len,CDR3nt,CDR3aa
few,TRBJ2-3,TRBV5-5,.,15,TGTGCCAGCAGCTTGGCCCGAGTGGGGGCAGATACGCAGTATTTT,CASSLARVGADTQYF
.,TRBJ1-2,TRBV3-1,.,13,TGTGCCAGCAGCCAAGAGTCCAGGGCTGGCTACACCTTC,CASSQESRAGYTF
.,TRBJ2-2,TRBV7-9,.,14,TGTGCCAGCAGCTTAGCGCTTCTTCCGGGGGAGCTGTTTTTT,CASSLALLPGELFF
few,TRBJ2-1,TRBV7-3,.,15,TGTGCCAGCAGCTCCAGGACGAGCTCCTACAATGAGCAGTTCTTC,CASSSRTSSYNEQFF
few,TRBJ2-6,TRBV7-9,.,15,TGTGCCAGCAGCTTCGTCCTCTCTGGGGCCAACGTCCTGACTTTC,CASSFVLSGANVLTF
.,TRBJ1-4,TRBV4-3,TRBD1,13,TGCGCCAGCAGCCAAGTAATAGGGGGCAGACTGTTTTTT,CASSQVIGGRLFF
many,TRBJ2-7,TRBV5-1,TRBD2,16,TGCGCCAGCAGCTATTCCAATAGCGGGAGGGCAGATCAGCAGTACTTC,CASSYSNSGRADQQYF
.,TRBJ1-6,TRBV12-3/TRBV12-4,TRBD1,14,TGTGCCAGCACCTCGGACAGGGGAAATTCACCCCTCCACTTT,CASTSDRGNSPLHF
.,TRBJ1-1,TRBV7-9,.,18,TGTGCCAGCAGCCCCGCGTCGCCAGGGCAGCTGAGGAACACTGAAGCTTTCTTT,CASSPASPGQLRNTEAFF
.,TRBJ2-3,TRBV5-4,.,15,TGTGCCAGCAGCTCCCTGAGTAAGGGCACAGATACGCAGTATTTT,CASSSLSKGTDTQYF
.,TRBJ1-2,TRBV5-1,.,12,TGCGCCAGCAGCTTTGCAGGAAGCGGCTACACCTTC,CASSFAGSGYTF
.,TRBJ1-1,TRBV6-6,.,15,TGTGCCAGCAGTTACTACCCTACAGCAAACACTGAAGCTTTCTTT,CASSYYPTANTEAFF
few,TRBJ2-2,TRBV20-1,.,14,TGCAGTGCTCGAGAGGGTGGGGCAGCCGGGGAGCTGTTTTTT,CSAREGGAAGELFF
.,TRBJ2-1,TRBV29-1,.,15,TGCAGCGTTAGAAGGGACCTCAACCCCTACAATGAGCAGTTCTTC,CSVRRDLNPYNEQFF
many,TRBJ1-3,TRBV29-1,.,15,TGCAGCGTTGAGCGATATGAGAGCTCTGGAAACACCATATATTTT,CSVERYESSGNTIYF
few,TRBJ2-2,TRBV7-2,.,14,TGTGCCAGCAGCTTAGCGCTTTACACCGGGGAGCTGTTTTTT,CASSLALYTGELFF
few,TRBJ1-5,TRBV12-3/TRBV12-4,TRBD1,16,TGTGCCAGCAGTCTTCACCTCAGGGGGCGCTTGCAGCCCCAGCATTTT,CASSLHLRGRLQPQHF
few,TRBJ2-3,TRBV29-1,TRBD2,14,TGCAGCGTGATTCTAGCGGTTAACACAGATACGCAGTATTTT,CSVILAVNTDTQYF
.,TRBJ1-6,TRBV18,.,14,TGTGCCAGCTCACCTTGGAGCAAAAATTCACCCCTCCACTTT,CASSPWSKNSPLHF
once,TRBJ2-1,TRBV7-9,TRBD2,16,TGTGCCAGCAGCTTCGAAGGGGCGGGAGTACTAAATGAGCAGTTCTTC,CASSFEGAGVLNEQFF
many,TRBJ2-7,TRBV3-1,.,15,TGTGCCAGCAGCCCTACACGGGGGTTTTCCTACGAGCAGTACTTC,CASSPTRGFSYEQYF
.,TRBJ1-2,TRBV3-1,.,17,TGTGCCAGCAGCCAAGGACGAGGCTGGACGAGAAGTCGGGGCTACACCTTC,CASSQGRGWTRSRGYTF
.,TRBJ2-1,TRBV7-9,.,15,TGTGCCAGCAACTCCTTCCGGAGCTCCTACAATGAGCAGTTCTTC,CASNSFRSSYNEQFF
few,TRBJ2-7,TRBV20-1,.,13,TGCAGTGCTAGGGAAAAGGGGACCTACGAGCAGTACTTC,CSAREKGTYEQYF
few,TRBJ2-7,TRBV5-6,TRBD1,16,TGTGCCAGCAGCTTAGGGTACAGGGGGAGCTCCTACGAGCAGTACTTC,CASSLGYRGSSYEQYF
.,TRBJ2-7,TRBV7-6,TRBD1,14,TGTGCCAGCAGCCCGACCCAGGACAGGTACGAGCAGTACTTC,CASSPTQDRYEQYF
many,TRBJ1-5,TRBV18,TRBD1,16,TGTGCCAGCTCACCGACAGGGACTATCAGCAATCAGCCCCAGCATTTT,CASSPTGTISNQPQHF
few,TRBJ2-5,TRBV4-2,.,14,TGTGCCAGCAGCCAACCGTCCAGTTACGAGACCCAGTACTTC,CASSQPSSYETQYF
.,TRBJ1-5,TRBV24-1,.,8,TGTGCCACCGGAGCGAGAGATTTT,CATGARDF
few,TRBJ2-7,TRBV19,TRBD1,14,TGTGCCAGTACCGGGACAGGGATACCCTACGAGCAGTACTTC,CASTGTGIPYEQYF
.,TRBJ2-7,TRBV7-8,.,15,TGTGCCAGCAGCCGGACCGAAAGGCTCCTAGACGAGCAGTACTTC,CASSRTERLLDEQYF
.,TRBJ2-2,TRBV6-2/TRBV6-3,TRBD2,14,TGTGCCAGCAAGAGCGGGGTAAACACCGGGGAGCTGTTTTTT,CASKSGVNTGELFF
few,TRBJ2-5,TRBV20-1,.,14,TGCAGTGCTCAAACGTCGGGGGTCCGGGAGACCCAGTACTTC,CSAQTSGVRETQYF
.,TRBJ2-1,TRBV15,.,12,TGTGCCACCAGCGCTCTCCGGAATGAGCAGTTCTTC,CATSALRNEQFF
few,TRBJ2-5,TRBV12-3/TRBV12-4,.,13,TGTGCCAGCAGTCGCCCAGGGATCGGGACCCAGTACTTC,CASSRPGIGTQYF
few,TRBJ2-1,TRBV7-3,TRBD2,13,TGTGCCAGCTCCGGGGGGAACTACAATGAGCAGTTCTTC,CASSGGNYNEQFF
.,TRBJ2-6,TRBV4-1,TRBD1,19,TGCGCCAGCAGCTACCCCGAGACAGGGGAAGATTCTGGGGCCAACGTCCTGACTTTC,CASSYPETGEDSGANVLTF
.,TRBJ2-7,TRBV27,.,16,TGTGCCAGCACCCCCATTACAGGCCATGGCTCCTACGAGCAGTACTTC,CASTPITGHGSYEQYF
.,TRBJ1-1,TRBV7-9,TRBD1,18,TGTGCCAGCAGCTTAGGCCTGGGACAGGGGGAACGTGGTAGTGAAGCTTTCTTT,CASSLGLGQGERGSEAFF
.,TRBJ2-1,TRBV2,TRBD2,13,TGTGCCAGCAACCTCGGGGGGTTGGATGAGCAGTTCTTC,CASNLGGLDEQFF
.,TRBJ2-4,TRBV5-8,.,16,TGTGCCAGCAGCTTGGTCGCTTCTCTAGCCAAAAACATTCAGTACTTC,CASSLVASLAKNIQYF
once,TRBJ2-3,TRBV3-1,.,14,TGTGCCAGCAGCCCGGGGGTGTTTACAGATACGCAGTATTTT,CASSPGVFTDTQYF
few,TRBJ1-1,TRBV7-6,.,15,TGTGCCAGCAGCTTAAGGGCCGGGGGAAACACTGAAGCTTTCTTT,CASSLRAGGNTEAFF
once,TRBJ2-5,TRBV10-3,TRBD1,15,TGTGCCATCAGTGAATCCCCGACAGGGTTGGAGACCCAGTACTTC,CAISESPTGLETQYF
.,TRBJ2-5,TRBV4-1,TRBD2,16,TGCGCCAGCAGCCAGGGGCGGGGGGACATGATCGAGACCCAGTACTTC,CASSQGRGDMIETQYF
few,TRBJ1-1,TRBV14,.,14,TGTGCCAGCAGCCAAGAGTTCCCAGGGCTTAGGGCTTTCTTT,CASSQEFPGLRAFF
many,TRBJ2-1,TRBV7-9,TRBD2,14,TGTGCCAGCAGGCCGGGGGGGTTATTTGATGAGCAGTTCTTC,CASRPGGLFDEQFF